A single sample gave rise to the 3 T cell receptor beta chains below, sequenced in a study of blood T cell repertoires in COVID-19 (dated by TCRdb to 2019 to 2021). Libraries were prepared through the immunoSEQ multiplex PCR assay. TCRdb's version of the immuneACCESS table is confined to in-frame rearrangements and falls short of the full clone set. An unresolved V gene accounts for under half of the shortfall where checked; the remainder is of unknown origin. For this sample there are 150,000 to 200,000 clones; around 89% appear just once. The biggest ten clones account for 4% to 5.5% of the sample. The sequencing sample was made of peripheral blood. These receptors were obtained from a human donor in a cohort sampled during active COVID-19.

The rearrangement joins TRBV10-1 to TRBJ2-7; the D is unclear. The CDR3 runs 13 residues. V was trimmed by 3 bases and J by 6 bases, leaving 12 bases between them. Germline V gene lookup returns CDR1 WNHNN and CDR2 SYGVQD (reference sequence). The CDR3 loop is CASSEKAFGEQYF. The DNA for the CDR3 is TGCGCCAGCAGTGAAAAAGCGTTCGGCGAGCAGTACTTC.

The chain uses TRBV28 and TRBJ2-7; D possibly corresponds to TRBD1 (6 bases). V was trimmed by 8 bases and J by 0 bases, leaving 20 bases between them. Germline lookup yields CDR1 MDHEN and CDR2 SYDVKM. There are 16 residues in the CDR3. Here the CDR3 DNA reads TGTGCCAGCTCAGAGGTTGGGGGCCTTCTCTCCTACGAGCAGTACTTC. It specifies CASSEVGGLLSYEQYF.

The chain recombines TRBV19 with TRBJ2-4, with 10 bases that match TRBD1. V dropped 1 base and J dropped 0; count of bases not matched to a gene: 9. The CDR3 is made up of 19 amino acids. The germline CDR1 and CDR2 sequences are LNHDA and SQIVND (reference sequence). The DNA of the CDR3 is TGTGCCAGTAGTATAGGGGGGACAGGGGACTCCTTAGCCAAAAACATTCAGTACTTC. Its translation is CASSIGGTGDSLAKNIQYF.